The clone carrying this TCR beta chain has only a few counts. The antigen remains unidentified. The sample belongs to a study of tumor-infiltrating lymphocytes in localized non-small cell lung cancer. Study as a whole: From each patient, both tumor and uninvolved lung, non-adjacent to tumor, were sampled.

Method: immunoSEQ multiplex PCR; TCRdb's copy keeps in-frame clones and lacks some. This table holds some 10,000 clones, roughly 60% found once. Findings and limits, study-wide: Technical variation could not be separated from intratumor heterogeneity here. Only some patients had TCR sequencing, depending on available tissue.

Germline V lookup: CDR1 MNHEY, CDR2 SMNVEV (reference sequence). The CDR3 consists of 15 residues. With 4 bases removed from V and 0 bases from J, the gap between germline ends came to 13 bases. V gene TRBV27 combines with J gene TRBJ2-7; D not resolved. What was sequenced was uninvolved lung tissue not adjacent to the tumor. The clonotype was recovered from a human donor with non-small cell lung cancer. The CDR3 DNA reads as TGTGCCAGCAGTTCCGAACCTGCTCACTCCTACGAGCAGTACTTC. This encodes CASSSEPAHSYEQYF.